This T cell receptor (beta chain) stems from a study of CD8 T cells in Susac syndrome. General study results and limits: The study recognized that its TCR sequencing and HLA analysis covered a relatively small number of individuals.

As regards this clonotype: As yet, its antigen is unknown.

CDR1 and CDR2 (germline): LGHNT, FRNRAP. This CDR3 region has 13 residues. Trimming shortened V by 2 bases and J by 0 bases, and 4 bases separated the two germline ends. With random hexamers, reverse transcription was performed on roughly 0.5 to 1 ug of RNA. The authors amplified TCR beta CDR3 across 54 Vbeta and 13 Jbeta using immunoSEQ multiplex PCR. TCRdb ran MiXCR on the immunoSEQ multiplex PCR reads and lists one entry per CDR3 protein. The table records 300,000 or so distinct CDR3 sequences, just over 90% of them present only once. This TCR derives from a human donor with multiple sclerosis. The sample comprised CD4+ T cells from PBMCs. The chain employs TRBV12-5 and TRBJ1-1; D unclear. The CDR3 coding sequence is TGTGCTAGTGGTTTGACGGTGAACACTGAAGCTTTCTTT. It specifies CASGLTVNTEAFF.